This is a list of T cell receptor beta chains from one sample in a study of blood T cell repertoires in COVID-19. Data came from immunoSEQ multiplex PCR; TCRdb stores just in-frame clones and leaves some out. The repertoire has tens of thousands of clones, 70% to 75% of them found once; the top ten carry less than 20%. Sequenced sample: peripheral blood. Receptor source: a woman between 45 and 65 years old with active or convalescent COVID-19. Each CDR3 is given with its conserved first and last residue.

TRBJ2-5 TRBV5-1 CASSWTGPKETQYF
TRBJ2-7 TRBV25-1 CASSEEGLVTPTKQYF
TRBJ2-2 TRBV10-2 CASLWGGNTGELFF
TRBJ1-3 TRBV21-1 CATLMDRFGNTIYF
TRBJ2-1 TRBV11-3 CASARGGQGNNEQFF
TRBJ2-7 TRBV27 CASSSLTGTPYVEQYF
TRBJ2-7 TRBV9 CASSAHSGTNYEQYF
TRBJ2-1 TRBV5-1 CASRPGQNYNEQFF
TRBJ1-1 TRBV5-5 CASSNPTGQVTFF
TRBJ2-1 TRBV5-1 CASGRERIGEQFF
TRBJ1-2 TRBV2 CASSPQGTHGYTF
TRBJ2-6 TRBV21-1 CASSKEASGRGGANVLTF
TRBJ1-3 TRBV19 CASSTGTEPGNTIYF
TRBJ1-6 TRBV5-5 CASSLLSEKNSPLHF
TRBJ2-3 TRBV6-5 CASSGLGEGQVTQYF
TRBJ1-5 TRBV5-1 CASSWRPGGGDQPQHF
TRBJ1-1 TRBV27 CASSPGTGHTEAFF
TRBJ2-2 TRBV25-1 CASASYTGELFF
TRBJ1-1 TRBV9 CASSVGTGGFTEAFF
TRBJ2-1 TRBV5-1 CASSPWTSEISYNEQFF
TRBJ2-7 TRBV10-1 CASSGGAYEQYF
TRBJ1-2 TRBV30 CAWSVRSGSLTYGYTF
TRBJ1-5 TRBV30 CAWSPRTGTQNQPQHF